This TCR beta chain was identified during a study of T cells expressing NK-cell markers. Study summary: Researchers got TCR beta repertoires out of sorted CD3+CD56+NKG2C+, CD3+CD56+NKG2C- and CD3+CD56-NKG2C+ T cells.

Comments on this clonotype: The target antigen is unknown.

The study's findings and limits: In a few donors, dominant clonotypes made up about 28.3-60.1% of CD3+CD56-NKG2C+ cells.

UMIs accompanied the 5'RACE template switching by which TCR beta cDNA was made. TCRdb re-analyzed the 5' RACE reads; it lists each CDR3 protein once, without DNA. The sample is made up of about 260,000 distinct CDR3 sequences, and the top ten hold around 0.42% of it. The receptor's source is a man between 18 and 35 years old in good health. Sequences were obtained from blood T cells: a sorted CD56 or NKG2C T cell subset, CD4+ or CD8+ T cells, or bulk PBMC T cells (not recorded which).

CDR3 region: CASSFRGLGLNTGELFF. The chain employs TRBV12-3 or TRBV12-4 and TRBJ2-2; no DNA is available, so the TRBD2 call from TCRdb remains unchecked. The CDR3 covers 17 residues.